This TCR beta chain was recovered during a study of tumor T cells in aggressive B-cell lymphoma. The data were produced by immunoSEQ multiplex PCR, yet TCRdb's version contains in-frame clones alone and is incomplete. The top ten hold just under 15% of the sample, which has over a thousand clones, 86% seen once. The CDR3 runs to 14 residues. The germline V gene has CDR1 MNHEY and CDR2 SMNVEV (reference sequence). V was clipped by 6 bases and J by 3 bases; unmatched bases: 5. The source of this sequence is an adult with diffuse large B cell lymphoma. Sequencing input: tumor tissue. The chain recombines TRBV27 with TRBJ1-1; 9 bases fit TRBD1. CDR3 coding DNA: TGTGCCAGCAGAATACAGGGGGCTTACACTGAAGCTTTCTTT. Protein: CASRIQGAYTEAFF.